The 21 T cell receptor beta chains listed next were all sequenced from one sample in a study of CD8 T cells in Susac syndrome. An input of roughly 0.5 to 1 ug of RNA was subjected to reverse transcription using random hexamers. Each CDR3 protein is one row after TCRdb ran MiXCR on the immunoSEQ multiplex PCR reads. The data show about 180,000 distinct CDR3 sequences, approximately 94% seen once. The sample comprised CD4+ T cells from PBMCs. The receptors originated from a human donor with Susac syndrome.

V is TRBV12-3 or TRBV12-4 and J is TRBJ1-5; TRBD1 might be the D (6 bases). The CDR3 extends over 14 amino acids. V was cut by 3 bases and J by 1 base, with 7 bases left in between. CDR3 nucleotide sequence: TGTGCCAGCAGTTTTAGGGGGAGCAATCAGCCCCAGCATTTT. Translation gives CASSFRGSNQPQHF.

CDR3 loop: CSALGRLGSGANVLTF. In nucleotides, the CDR3 is TGCAGTGCCTTAGGGCGGTTGGGGAGCGGGGCCAACGTCCTGACTTTC. The chain joins TRBV20-1 to TRBJ2-6; tentatively, D is TRBD2 (5 bases). Germline CDR1 reads DFQATT; CDR2 reads SNEGSKA (reference sequence). This CDR3 contains 16 residues. V was cut by 6 bases and J by 4 bases, with 19 bases left in between.

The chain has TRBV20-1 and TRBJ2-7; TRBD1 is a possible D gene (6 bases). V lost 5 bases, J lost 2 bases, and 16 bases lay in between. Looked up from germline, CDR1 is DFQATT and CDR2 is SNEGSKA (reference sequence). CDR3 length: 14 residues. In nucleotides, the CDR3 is TGCAGTGCTGGCCGACCGGGACACCCCTACGAGCAGTACTTC. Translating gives CSAGRPGHPYEQYF.

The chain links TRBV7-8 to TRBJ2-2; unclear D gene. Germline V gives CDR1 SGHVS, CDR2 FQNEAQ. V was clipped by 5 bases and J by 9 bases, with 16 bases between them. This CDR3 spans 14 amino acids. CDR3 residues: CASSSEGGRRELFF. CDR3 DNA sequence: TGTGCCAGCAGCAGCGAAGGTGGCCGCAGGGAGCTGTTTTTT.

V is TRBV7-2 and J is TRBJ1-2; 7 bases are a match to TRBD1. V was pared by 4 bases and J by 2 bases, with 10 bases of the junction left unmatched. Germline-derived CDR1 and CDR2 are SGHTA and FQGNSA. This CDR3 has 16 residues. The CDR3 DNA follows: TGTGCCAGCAGCTCAGGGGGAGTACAGGGAAACTATGGCTACACCTTC. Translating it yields CASSSGGVQGNYGYTF.

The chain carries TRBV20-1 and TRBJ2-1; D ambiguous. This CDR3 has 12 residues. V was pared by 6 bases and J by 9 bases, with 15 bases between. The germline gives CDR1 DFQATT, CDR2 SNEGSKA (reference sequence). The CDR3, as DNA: TGCAGTGCCCTTCCGATGGATGGTGAGCAGTTCTTC. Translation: CSALPMDGEQFF.

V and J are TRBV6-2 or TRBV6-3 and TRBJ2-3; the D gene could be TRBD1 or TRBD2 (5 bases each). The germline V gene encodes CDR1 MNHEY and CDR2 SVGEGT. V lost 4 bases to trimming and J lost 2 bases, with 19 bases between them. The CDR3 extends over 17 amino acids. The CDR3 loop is CASSFAGPVGPTDTQYF. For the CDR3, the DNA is TGTGCCAGCAGTTTCGCAGGCCCGGTGGGACCCACAGATACGCAGTATTTT.

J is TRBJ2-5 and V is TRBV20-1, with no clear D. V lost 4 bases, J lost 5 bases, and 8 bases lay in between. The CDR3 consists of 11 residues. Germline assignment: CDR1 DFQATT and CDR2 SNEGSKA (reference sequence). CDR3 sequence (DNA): TGCAGTGCTAAGTTGGGGGAGACCCAGTACTTC. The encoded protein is CSAKLGETQYF.

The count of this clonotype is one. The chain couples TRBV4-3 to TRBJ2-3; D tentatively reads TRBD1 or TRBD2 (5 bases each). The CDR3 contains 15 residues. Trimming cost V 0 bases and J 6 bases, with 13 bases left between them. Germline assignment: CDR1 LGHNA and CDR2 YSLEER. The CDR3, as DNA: TGCGCCAGCAGCCAAGAACGGGACGGCGCCGATACGCAGTATTTT. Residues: CASSQERDGADTQYF.

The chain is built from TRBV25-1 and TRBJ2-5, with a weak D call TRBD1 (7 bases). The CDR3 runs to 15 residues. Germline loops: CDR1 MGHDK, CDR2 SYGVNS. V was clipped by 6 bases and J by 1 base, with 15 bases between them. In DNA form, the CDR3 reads TGTGCCAGCAGCCTCGGGGGACAGATCCAAGAGACCCAGTACTTC. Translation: CASSLGGQIQETQYF.

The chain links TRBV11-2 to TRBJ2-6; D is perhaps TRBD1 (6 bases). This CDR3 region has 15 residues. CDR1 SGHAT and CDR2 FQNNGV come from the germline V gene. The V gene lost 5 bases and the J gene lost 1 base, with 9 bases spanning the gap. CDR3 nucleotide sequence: TGTGCCAGCAGCCTAGGGACATCTGGGGCCAACGTCCTGACTTTC. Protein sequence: CASSLGTSGANVLTF.

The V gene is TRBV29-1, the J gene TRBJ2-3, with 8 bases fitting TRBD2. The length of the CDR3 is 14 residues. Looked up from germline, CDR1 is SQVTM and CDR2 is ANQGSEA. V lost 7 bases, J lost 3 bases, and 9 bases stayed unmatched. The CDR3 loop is CSALPGLDTDTQYF. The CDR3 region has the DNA TGCAGCGCCCTACCGGGACTAGATACAGATACGCAGTATTTT.

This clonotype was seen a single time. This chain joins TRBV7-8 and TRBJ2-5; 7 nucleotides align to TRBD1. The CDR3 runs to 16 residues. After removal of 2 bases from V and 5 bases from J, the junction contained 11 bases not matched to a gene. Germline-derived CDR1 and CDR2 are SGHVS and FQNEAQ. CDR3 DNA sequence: TGTGCCAGCAGCTTAACTTACAGGGGCCTCCGGGAGACCCAGTACTTC. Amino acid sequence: CASSLTYRGLRETQYF.

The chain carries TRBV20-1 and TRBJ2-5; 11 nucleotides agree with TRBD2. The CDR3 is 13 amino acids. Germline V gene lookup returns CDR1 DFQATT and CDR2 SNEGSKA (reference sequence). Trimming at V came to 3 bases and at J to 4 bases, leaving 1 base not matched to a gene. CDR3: CSASLAGGETQYF. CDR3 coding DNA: TGCAGTGCTAGCCTAGCGGGGGGAGAGACCCAGTACTTC.

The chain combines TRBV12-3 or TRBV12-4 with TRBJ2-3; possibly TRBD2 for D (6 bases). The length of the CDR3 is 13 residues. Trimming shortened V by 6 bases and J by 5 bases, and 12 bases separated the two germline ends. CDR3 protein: CASRPGVGDTQYF. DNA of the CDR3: TGTGCCAGCAGACCGGGAGTCGGAGATACGCAGTATTTT.

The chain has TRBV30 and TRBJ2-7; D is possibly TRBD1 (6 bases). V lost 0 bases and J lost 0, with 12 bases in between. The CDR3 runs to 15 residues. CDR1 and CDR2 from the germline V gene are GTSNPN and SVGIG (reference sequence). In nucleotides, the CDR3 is TGTGCCTGGAGTGTACAACAGGGAAGCTCCTACGAGCAGTACTTC. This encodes CAWSVQQGSSYEQYF.

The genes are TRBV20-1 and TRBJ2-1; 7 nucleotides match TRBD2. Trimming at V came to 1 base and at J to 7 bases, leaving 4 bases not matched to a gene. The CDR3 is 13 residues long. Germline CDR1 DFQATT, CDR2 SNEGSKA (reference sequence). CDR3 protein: CSARAGGKNEQFF. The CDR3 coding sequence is TGCAGTGCTAGAGCGGGAGGAAAAAATGAGCAGTTCTTC.

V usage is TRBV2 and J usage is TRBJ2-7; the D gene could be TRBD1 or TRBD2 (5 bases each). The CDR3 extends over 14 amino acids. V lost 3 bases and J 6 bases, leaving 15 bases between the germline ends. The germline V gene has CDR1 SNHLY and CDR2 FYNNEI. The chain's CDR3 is CASSEGPRRPEQYV. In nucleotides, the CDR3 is TGTGCCAGCAGTGAGGGACCCCGGCGACCCGAGCAGTACGTC.

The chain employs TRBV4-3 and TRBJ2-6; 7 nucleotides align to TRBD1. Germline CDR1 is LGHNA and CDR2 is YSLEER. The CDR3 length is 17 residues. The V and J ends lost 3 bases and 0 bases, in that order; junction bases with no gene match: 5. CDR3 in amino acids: CASSQAGGFSGANVLTF. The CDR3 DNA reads TGCGCCAGCAGCCAGGCAGGGGGTTTCTCTGGGGCCAACGTCCTGACTTTC.

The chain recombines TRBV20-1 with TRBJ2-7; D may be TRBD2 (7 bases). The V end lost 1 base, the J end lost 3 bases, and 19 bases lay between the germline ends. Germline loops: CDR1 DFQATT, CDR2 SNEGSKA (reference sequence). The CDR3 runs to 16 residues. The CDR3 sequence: CSARVAGRTEIYEQYF. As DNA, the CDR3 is TGCAGTGCTAGAGTAGCGGGTCGGACAGAAATCTACGAGCAGTACTTC.

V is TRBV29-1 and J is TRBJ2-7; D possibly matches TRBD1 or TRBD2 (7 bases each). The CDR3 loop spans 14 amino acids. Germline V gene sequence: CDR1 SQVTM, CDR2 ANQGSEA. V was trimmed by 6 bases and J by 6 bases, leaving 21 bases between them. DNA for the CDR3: TGCAGCGTCCAGCCAGGGGGGAGGGCCCCCGAGCAGTACTTC. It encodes CSVQPGGRAPEQYF.